One sample yielded the 25 T cell receptor beta chains listed below, sequenced in a study of technical replicates of blood from a few donors (TCRdb year 2017). The library came from the immunoSEQ multiplex PCR assay. TCRdb carries this immuneACCESS record with in-frame sequences only. Its versions omit some clonotypes, under half of them owing to an unresolved V gene in the studies checked, with the rest unexplained. This sample gives fewer than 90,000 clones in total; roughly 94% of them show up just once. The ten largest account for about 0.26% of the sample. The specimen was T cells isolated from PBMCs. Source of these receptors: a human donor in good health.

The rearrangement joins TRBV5-1 to TRBJ1-1, with 7 bases aligning to TRBD1. This CDR3 contains 15 residues. The trim removed 2 bases at V and 1 base at J, leaving 5 bases unmatched. Per germline, CDR1 SGHRS and CDR2 YFSETQ. This chain's CDR3 is CASSFLTGPNTEAFF. Here the CDR3 DNA reads TGCGCCAGCAGCTTCTTGACAGGGCCGAACACTGAAGCTTTCTTT.

J is TRBJ2-5 and V is TRBV5-4; D is unclear. Germline CDR1 SGHNT, CDR2 YYREEE (reference sequence). This CDR3 has 16 residues. Deletions cut 0 bases from V and 5 bases from J, with 17 bases between. The CDR3 DNA reads as TGTGCCAGCAGCTTGGATGAGAACCCCGTTTCGGAGACCCAGTACTTC. Protein product: CASSLDENPVSETQYF.

This chain connects TRBV7-9 to TRBJ2-1; D might be TRBD2 (5 bases). Trimming removed 7 bases from V and 0 bases from J, with 13 bases in between. The CDR3 runs 15 residues. Germline CDR1 reads SEHNR; CDR2 reads FQNEAQ (reference sequence). The CDR3 sequence: CASIGETFSYNEQFF. The CDR3, as DNA: TGTGCCAGCATTGGGGAGACCTTCTCCTACAATGAGCAGTTCTTC.

The chain employs TRBV7-8 and TRBJ1-2; D remains ambiguous. The CDR3 runs 16 residues. Per germline, CDR1 SGHVS and CDR2 FQNEAQ. Trimming took 3 bases from V and 5 from J, leaving 19 bases between them. CDR3 nucleotide sequence: TGTGCCAGCAGCTTTTTGCCTCAGGATTTTGAATATGGCTACACCTTC. It specifies CASSFLPQDFEYGYTF. The entire variable domain, with the rest obtained from reference TRBV7-8 and TRBJ1-2, is as follows: GAGVSQSPRYKVAKRGQDVALRCDPISGHVSLFWYQQALGQGPEFLTYFQNEAQLDKSGLPSDRFFAERPEGSVSTLKIQRTQQEDSAVYLCASSFLPQDFEYGYTFGSGTRLTVV.

The chain has TRBV6-5 and TRBJ1-4, with TRBD1 matching 8 bases. CDR3 size: 15 residues. Per the germline V gene, CDR1 is MNHEY and CDR2 is SVGAGI. The V segment lost 0 bases and the J segment 8 bases; nucleotides outside the gene matches: 5. In DNA, the CDR3 is TGTGCCAGCAGTTACTCGGGGACAGGTTGGGAAAAACTGTTTTTT. Encoded protein: CASSYSGTGWEKLFF.

V usage is TRBV2 and J usage is TRBJ2-2; 7 nucleotides agree with TRBD1. The CDR3 sequence is 13 residues long. V gave up 7 bases and J gave up 3 bases; unmatched junction bases: 2. The V gene's germline CDR1 is SNHLY and CDR2 FYNNEI. DNA for the CDR3: TGTGCCAGCATAGACAGGGACACCGGGGAGCTGTTTTTT. This encodes CASIDRDTGELFF.

This chain connects TRBV7-9 to TRBJ2-3; a weak D match, TRBD2 (7 bases). Germline V lookup: CDR1 SEHNR, CDR2 FQNEAQ (reference sequence). The CDR3 totals 16 residues. Trimming stripped 5 bases from V and 1 base from J, with 16 bases between. CDR3 sequence: CASSLPGGPGTDTQYF. The DNA for the CDR3 is TGTGCCAGCAGCCTCCCCGGGGGGCCCGGCACAGATACGCAGTATTTT.

This rearrangement joins TRBV27 to TRBJ1-5, with D tentatively TRBD1 (6 bases). The germline gives CDR1 MNHEY, CDR2 SMNVEV (reference sequence). The CDR3 sequence is 15 residues long. Trimming cost V 4 bases and J 4 bases, with 14 bases left between them. The DNA for the CDR3 is TGTGCCAGCAGTTCGACTAGGGGGGGAAATCAGCCCCAGCATTTT. Translation gives CASSSTRGGNQPQHF.

The chain uses TRBV5-1 and TRBJ1-2; the match to TRBD1 covers 7 bases. CDR1 and CDR2 from the germline V gene are SGHRS and YFSETQ. V lost 0 bases, J lost 6 bases, and 14 bases stayed unmatched. There are 17 residues in the CDR3. CDR3 sequence: CASSLALAGGGGNGYTF. In DNA form, the CDR3 reads TGCGCCAGCAGCTTGGCCCTGGCAGGGGGAGGAGGTAATGGCTACACCTTC.

This chain connects TRBV18 to TRBJ2-3; 15 nucleotides align to TRBD2. The CDR3 extends over 16 amino acids. CDR1 is KGHSH, CDR2 LQKENI, per germline. V dropped 4 bases and J dropped 5; count of bases not matched to a gene: 4. Here the CDR3 DNA reads TGTGCCAGCTCACGTCGGACTAGCGGGAGGGTAGATACGCAGTATTTT. Amino acids: CASSRRTSGRVDTQYF.

This chain links TRBV7-9 with TRBJ2-5; maybe TRBD1 (5 bases). Trimming removed 5 bases at V and 1 base at J, with 17 bases between. The germline V gene encodes CDR1 SEHNR and CDR2 FQNEAQ (reference sequence). This CDR3 region has 16 residues. This CDR3 is CASSPSLQAPQETQYF. CDR3 bases: TGTGCCAGCAGCCCCAGCTTACAGGCGCCCCAAGAGACCCAGTACTTC.

The V call is TRBV19, the J call TRBJ2-3; 8 positions agree with TRBD2. V trimming: 4 bases; J trimming: 3 bases; junction bases outside the gene matches: 0. The CDR3 extends over 13 amino acids. The V gene's germline CDR1 is LNHDA and CDR2 SQIVND (reference sequence). CDR3 sequence reads: CASSKRGTDTQYF. The CDR3 DNA is TGTGCCAGTAGTAAGCGGGGGACAGATACGCAGTATTTT.

The rearrangement joins TRBV25-1 to TRBJ2-3; perhaps TRBD1 as D (5 bases). CDR3 length: 15 amino acids. V dropped 5 bases and J dropped 3 bases, with 15 bases sitting between them. Germline-derived CDR1 and CDR2 are MGHDK and SYGVNS. The CDR3 spells CASSPRAVRTDTQYF. CDR3 coding DNA: TGTGCCAGCAGTCCCAGGGCGGTTCGGACAGATACGCAGTATTTT.

The chain combines TRBV2 with TRBJ2-4; D unresolved. With 2 bases removed from V and 6 bases from J, the gap between germline ends came to 14 bases. Germline V gives CDR1 SNHLY, CDR2 FYNNEI. This CDR3 region has 15 residues. The CDR3 DNA is TGTGCCAGCAGTGAAAGAGATGCCGCCCTAAACATTCAGTACTTC. Amino acids: CASSERDAALNIQYF.

This rearrangement joins TRBV5-6 to TRBJ2-1; 10 nucleotides agree with TRBD2. The V and J ends lost 3 bases and 7 bases, in that order; junction bases with no gene match: 4. CDR1 and CDR2 from the germline V gene are SGHDT and YYEEEE. The CDR3 has 14 amino acids. The CDR3 sequence: CASSYGLAANEQFF. The CDR3 region has the DNA TGTGCCAGCAGCTATGGACTAGCGGCAAATGAGCAGTTCTTC.

The chain links TRBV28 to TRBJ2-3; tentative D call: TRBD1 (5 bases). The V gene lost 5 bases and the J gene lost 2 bases, with 14 bases spanning the gap. The CDR3 runs 15 residues. Germline V lookup: CDR1 MDHEN, CDR2 SYDVKM. CDR3 protein: CASSPPRATTDTQYF. The CDR3 coding sequence is TGTGCCAGCAGTCCCCCCAGGGCCACCACAGATACGCAGTATTTT.

The CDR3 DNA is TGTGCCAGCAGCTCGCGGCGACGGTCCTACAATGAGCAGTTCTTC. It translates to CASSSRRRSYNEQFF. This chain connects TRBV11-3 to TRBJ2-1, with unresolved D. Per the germline V gene, CDR1 is SGHNT and CDR2 is YENEEA. The CDR3 consists of 15 residues. Trimming stripped 4 bases from V and 1 base from J, with 11 bases between. Full variable domain (missing parts from reference TRBV11-3 and TRBJ2-1): EAGVVQSPRYKIIEKKQPVAFWCNPISGHNTLYWYLQNLGQGPELLIRYENEEAVDDSQLPKDRFSAERLKGVDSTLKIQPAELGDSAVYLCASSSRRRSYNEQFFGPGTRLTVL.

CDR3 loop: CASSQVGGDSSYEQYF. CDR3 DNA: TGCGCCAGCAGCCAAGTCGGGGGAGATTCGTCCTACGAGCAGTACTTC. The J gene is TRBJ2-7, the V gene TRBV4-1; tentatively, D is TRBD2 (6 bases). From germline, CDR1 is MGHRA and CDR2 YSYEKL. The CDR3 spans 16 residues. The V gene lost 1 base and the J gene lost 1 base, with 14 bases spanning the gap.

The chain joins TRBV29-1 to TRBJ1-1; the D gene is possibly TRBD1 (5 bases). The CDR3 spans 10 residues. Germline CDR1 reads SQVTM; CDR2 reads ANQGSEA. The germline V and J ends were trimmed by 5 bases and 8 bases, with 9 bases remaining between them. The CDR3 region has the DNA TGCAGCGTTCCAGGGCCAGAAGCTTTCTTT. This gives the protein CSVPGPEAFF.

This rearrangement joins TRBV10-1 to TRBJ1-2; 8 bases are a match to TRBD1. V shed 2 bases, J shed 8 bases, and the junction held 4 bases outside the gene matches. Germline V gene data show CDR1 as WNHNN and CDR2 as SYGVQD (reference sequence). CDR3 length: 13 residues. The chain's CDR3 is CASSEATGDGYTF. In DNA form, the CDR3 reads TGCGCCAGCAGTGAGGCGACAGGGGACGGCTACACCTTC.

The chain has TRBV6-5 and TRBJ2-4; 9 nucleotides align to TRBD1. The CDR3 has 14 amino acids. Germline CDR1 is MNHEY and CDR2 is SVGAGI. V lost 4 bases, J lost 7 bases, and 5 bases stayed unmatched. The CDR3 DNA sequence: TGTGCCAGCAGTTTCCGAGGACAGGGGAACATTCAGTACTTC. Protein product: CASSFRGQGNIQYF.

CDR3 protein: CASSQGEQFF. As DNA, the CDR3 is TGTGCCAGCAGCCAGGGGGAGCAGTTCTTC. This chain links TRBV25-1 with TRBJ2-1; D perhaps matches TRBD1 (6 bases). Per germline, CDR1 MGHDK and CDR2 SYGVNS. The CDR3 runs 10 residues. V lost 6 bases, J lost 10 bases, and 7 bases lay in between.

The chain couples TRBV4-1 to TRBJ2-7; 11 nucleotides agree with TRBD2. Germline-derived CDR1 and CDR2 are MGHRA and YSYEKL. J lost 6 bases, V lost 2 bases, and 9 bases had no gene match. The CDR3 loop spans 16 amino acids. Here the CDR3 reads CASSQTGTSGRGEQYF. CDR3 bases: TGCGCCAGCAGCCAAACCGGGACTAGCGGTCGGGGCGAGCAGTACTTC.

In regard to this clone: An end of the junction differs from the germline gene, which may be a read error. This chain connects TRBV30 to TRBJ2-1; 12 bases map to TRBD2. This CDR3 region has 15 residues. CDR1 and CDR2 from the germline V gene are GTSNPN and SVGIG (reference sequence). This chain's CDR3 is CAWSSKGLAGPRELF. The DNA of the CDR3 is TGTGCCTGGAGTTCCAAGGGACTAGCGGGTCCCCGGGAACTCTTC.

This chain uses TRBV2 with TRBJ2-4; D might be TRBD2 (6 bases). V was trimmed by 4 bases and J by 0 bases, leaving 22 bases between them. The germline CDR1 and CDR2 sequences are SNHLY and FYNNEI. CDR3 size: 19 residues. The CDR3: CASSGGLPSGLLAKNIQYF. CDR3 DNA: TGTGCCAGCAGTGGTGGACTACCATCGGGATTGCTAGCCAAAAACATTCAGTACTTC.